This T cell receptor (beta chain) was sequenced for a study of cytomegalovirus exposure and HLA in healthy donors (dated by TCRdb to 2016 to 2017). In the study overall: An earlier analysis of some 600 of the donors reported 276 Gb of sequence data and around 120 million unique TCR beta sequences obtained from about 179 million T cells. Roughly 300 gigabases of sequencing data and roughly 81 million unique TCR sequences made up an early release that covered about 640 HLA-typed donors. Of the 300 to 500 genotyped donors, roughly 80% were placed in the genetic ancestry cluster associated with self-reported Caucasian donors. The study aimed to test whether cataloging public T cell receptors could reveal signatures of past pathogen exposure. The study used immunosequencing to profile the T cell repertoires of 670 or so subjects and linked those repertoires to cytomegalovirus serostatus. In addition to the first cohort of 650 to 800 subjects, a separate validation cohort of about 120 different subjects was used. To predict cytomegalovirus infection status, the study brought together high-throughput TCR immunosequencing, statistical association of individual TCRs with disease status, and machine learning. A later analysis re-examined previously published TCR beta repertoires from about 670 donors and added high-resolution HLA genotyping to investigate patterns of TCR occurrence. The later analysis used no new phenotypic data to find candidate immune exposures, relying instead on TCR beta sequences and their occurrence across donors. An earlier analysis of approximately 630 of the donors applied high-throughput TCR beta sequencing to assess whether each TCR beta V gene segment acted as functional or pseudogenic. Alongside the repertoire data, information on donor age, sex, ethnicity and CMV serostatus was compiled. A later genetic analysis used genome-wide SNP genotypes for about 60% of the roughly 700 donors, treating that subset as a discovery cohort. Every discovery cohort repertoire had been produced on one sequencing platform. HLA typing covered class I and class II loci at four-digit resolution. The number of typed donors differed by locus: about 620-640 for A, B, C, DRB1 and DQB1; approximately 520 for DQA1; 606 for DPA1; and about 450 for DPB1. Because of strong linkage in the cohort, 5 or 6 DR-DQ haplotypes were treated as single units for association and clustering. Among a few hundred genotyped donors of the cohort, an average of approximately 250,000 unique TCR beta nucleotide sequences were sequenced per donor, around 20% of them non-productive. What the work shows at the level of the full study, not this receptor alone: In a later genetic analysis, fewer N-insertions in productive TCRs were reported among donors in an Asian-associated ancestry cluster than the roughly 700-donor mean. An earlier analysis of some 560 of the donors showed that most TCR beta V segments appeared in productive rearrangements either about 87% or about 30% of the time, which broadly matched IMGT annotations. A later genetic analysis associated a missense DCLRE1C variant with V-gene and J-gene trimming of TCR beta chains, and an independent cohort replicated the association. According to a later analysis, TCR association rates differed among HLA loci, with DRB1 alleles showing the most associated TCRs and HLA-C alleles showing the fewest. The authors suggested that the approach could potentially be generalized to other disease states and immunological phenotypes. Cytomegalovirus status was reported to be diagnosed by the classifier with high specificity and sensitivity in both the original and validation cohorts. The presence/absence analyses assumed that sequencing depth was roughly uniform across donors, and that assumption may not be true. According to a later analysis, parvovirus B19, influenza, CMV and Epstein-Barr virus appeared linked to several top co-occurrence clusters. Specific HLA alleles were associated with 15,000 to 20,000 TCR beta sequences at a false discovery rate of 0.05 in a later analysis. In vitro tests confirmed that a few of the cytomegalovirus-associated TCR beta chains recognize cytomegalovirus antigens. Because HLA typing was missing for some donors at each locus, association tests included only the typed subset. Some IMGT-functional V segments, including TRBV6-2 and TRBV6-3, could not be distinguished by the 87-base-pair reads and were therefore excluded. This cohort had only TCR beta chains sequenced, and the lack of alpha or paired-chain data limited which features could be detected. Most TCR sequences were observed very rarely across donors, whereas some public TCRs were present in many individuals. For the cohort, immune exposure information was limited to CMV serostatus. A further reported finding was that TCR beta sequences accurately predicted the HLA-A and HLA-B alleles for most subjects in the first cohort. Assigning TCR associations to individual alleles was difficult when HLA alleles, especially DR and DQ, strongly co-occurred. A later analysis found that HLA-associated TCR beta chains were more clonally expanded and had lower generation probabilities than equally common non-associated chains. A group of highly shared sequence variants was considered likely to be a technical artifact of the sequencing pipeline. According to a later analysis, most CMV-associated TCR beta chains appeared to be HLA-restricted, and the HLA associations seemed to be driven largely by CMV exposure. Linkage disequilibrium might explain the correlated functional status among segregating V segments, but an unknown experimental factor could not be ruled out. In the study, 150 to 200 TCR beta chains were listed as associated with cytomegalovirus. The earlier analysis of about 600 of the donors excluded roughly 16 rarely observed V segments, including chromosome 9 orphons, because counts were too low.

Library prep was done by the immunoSEQ multiplex PCR assay. For the multiplex PCR, a mixture combining 60 forward primers for TCR Vbeta segments and 13 reverse primers for TCR Jbeta segments was used. A multiplex PCR assay on genomic DNA amplified the CDR3 region of rearranged TCR beta genes. On the Illumina HiSeq System, the amplified TCR beta libraries were sequenced as 87-base-pair reads. The paper's processing steps were these. A later analysis tallied 75 million to 95 million unique TCR beta chains across the approximately 670 repertoires, and approximately 12 million of those chains were shared by two or more donors. Raw reads were error-corrected and collapsed into unique sequences with a nearest-neighbor algorithm that merged closely related sequences to remove PCR and sequencing errors. Alignment of CDR3 sequences to IMGT reference sequences was used to assign V, D and J gene segments. For a sequence to be retained, a match of at least six nucleotides to both a V gene segment and a J gene segment was required. Rearrangements were classified as productive when the CDR3 lacked stop codons and remained in frame with V and J, and all other rearrangements were classified as non-productive. CDR3 was defined according to IMGT convention as the region running from the second conserved V-encoded cysteine to the conserved J-encoded phenylalanine. Sequences without an unambiguous match to a single V gene segment were excluded from the earlier analysis of several hundred of the donors. In an earlier analysis of 587 of the donors, V segments were called functional above 56.7% productive rearrangements and were called segregating when the between-donor standard deviation exceeded 5%. A statistical classification framework was built for diagnosing cytomegalovirus status from the catalog of TCR beta chain sequences. In a later analysis, TCR nucleotide sequences were compared against IMGT/GENE-DB human TR gene sequences so that V and J genes could be assigned. Using the TCRdist pipeline, a later analysis assigned CDR3 sequences along with most-parsimonious VDJ recombination scenarios. A later analysis defined each TCR beta chain by its CDR3 amino acid sequence plus V-gene family, and excluded reads lacking a unique V-gene family. As a way to deal with suspected cross-contamination and a sequencing artifact, a later analysis dropped hundreds of nucleotide sequences that were highly shared and had low generation probability. In a later analysis, a clonal expansion index for each public chain was calculated from normalized within-repertoire ranks of inferred template counts. In a later analysis, generation probabilities were computed using a VDJ recombination model fitted to out-of-frame rearrangements, and the results were checked against IGoR. In a later analysis, TCR-TCR, TCR-HLA and TCR-CMV co-occurrence was scored with hypergeometric tests, and a repertoire-size bias correction was applied to TCR pairs. To estimate false discovery rates, a later analysis permuted the HLA or CMV assignments 20 times. In a later analysis, co-occurring TCRs were grouped using DBSCAN, and TCRdist sequence similarity was added for clustering within HLA-allele-positive subsets. Repertoires with fewer than 30,000 or more than 120,000 public chains, plus five repertoires with anomalous nucleotide sharing, were excluded from co-occurrence clustering. Sourced from immuneACCESS, this table was stored by TCRdb with only in-frame sequences that have V and J called. A share of the clones is absent; for the studies checked, an unresolved V gene accounts for under half, and the remainder has no known explanation. Clonal size and the V and J genes are those of that table, whereas D and trimming came from the DNA. Across this sample there are about 260,000 clones, with about four fifths seen only once. The ten biggest clones cover 2% to 2.5% of the sample.

The cohort comprised several hundred healthy bone marrow donors. Cohort members were all nominally healthy when sampled, although unrecorded immune exposures were likely present. The donor tested CMV seropositive and was one of the 289 seropositive cohort members. Every donor gave a peripheral blood sample, and the peripheral blood mononuclear cells from that sample were used for TCR beta sequencing. The Qiagen DNeasy Blood Extraction Kit was used to extract genomic DNA from the blood cell samples. As regards this clone: No antigen is known for it. Per-base quality was not reported, and no clone a single base away is much larger than it.

Deletion took 6 bases off V and 0 bases off J, with a span of 3 bases between the germline ends. Including the terminal cysteine and phenylalanine, the CDR3 comprises 12 residues. Only CDR3 DNA is held: 36 bases, read in frame from base 1. CDR1 LNHDA and CDR2 SQIVND were looked up in the germline V gene (reference sequence). The specimen sequenced was PBMCs. This clonotype was sampled from a woman aged 40 to 50 in good health and CMV-seropositive. The rearrangement joined TRBV19 to TRBJ2-1; there is no confident call for the D gene. DNA sequence: TGTGCCAGTAGCGGCTCCTACAATGAGCAGTTCTTC. It translates to CASSGSYNEQFF.